These 23 T cell receptor beta chains share one sample of origin, sequenced in a study of regulatory T cells in long-lasting Graves disease. Documented time point: persistent/refractory GD, antithyroid drugs over 5 years with positive TRAb. From PBMCs, RNA was extracted and then used to make the TCR library. Arm-PCR of CDR3 regions with iRepertoire HTBI primers generated TCR beta libraries. Using its own MiXCR run on the multiplex PCR reads, TCRdb lists one record per CDR3 protein. This table holds under 500,000 distinct CDR3 sequences, roughly 20% found once. This sample comprised peripheral blood mononuclear cells (PBMCs), obtained when the disease was refractory, from a patient treated with antithyroid drugs. The receptors here all came from a female donor with Graves disease.

On this clonotype: A read error may explain this, as a much larger clone is one base away. The chain uses TRBV3-1 and TRBJ2-7; 8 bases align to TRBD1. The CDR3 extends over 14 amino acids. Per germline, CDR1 LGHDT and CDR2 YNNKEL (reference sequence). CDR3 DNA: TGTGCCAGCAGCCAAGTCAGGGGGCCTTACGAGCAGTGCTTC. It translates to CASSQVRGPYEQCF.

This chain uses TRBV12-3 or TRBV12-4 with TRBJ2-3, with 12 bases lining up with TRBD2. The CDR3 loop spans 16 amino acids. Trimming took 5 bases from V and 1 from J; bases not matched to a gene: 4. CDR3 amino acids: CASSPSGRARTDTQYF. Written as DNA, the CDR3 is TGTGCCAGCAGTCCTAGCGGGAGGGCCCGCACAGATACGCAGTATTTT.

The rearrangement links TRBV6-1 to TRBJ2-6, with D unresolved. Trimming removed 7 bases at V and 0 bases at J, with 7 bases between. CDR3 length: 14 residues. Germline CDR1 MNHNS, CDR2 SASEGT. This CDR3 is CASIQPSGANVLTF. CDR3 sequence (DNA): TGTGCCAGCATCCAGCCCTCTGGGGCCAACGTCCTGACTTTC.

This clonotype was seen at least ten times. The chain links TRBV2 to TRBJ2-7; no reliable D call. Trimming cost V 6 bases and J 1 base, with 7 bases left between them. In germline, CDR1 is SNHLY, CDR2 FYNNEI. This CDR3 comprises 12 residues. CDR3 region: CASRGRSYEQYF. CDR3 nucleotide sequence: TGTGCCAGCAGAGGAAGGTCCTACGAGCAGTACTTC.

This clonotype has more than one count but fewer than ten. A much larger clone sits a single nucleotide away, making a read error possible. The chain combines TRBV9 with TRBJ1-1, with D possibly being TRBD1 (5 bases). The CDR3 totals 15 residues. Trimming left V 7 bases short and J 1 base short, with 17 bases between. From germline, CDR1 is SGDLS and CDR2 YYNGEE. The CDR3 DNA is TGTGCCAGCGGCCCTCGACAGATGTGGAACACTGAAGCTTTCTTT. This sequence encodes CASGPRQMWNTEAFF. The full variable domain, its missing parts supplied by reference TRBV9 and TRBJ1-1, is DSGVTQTPKHLITATGQRVTLRCSPRSGDLSVYWYQQSLDQGLQFLIQYYNGEERAKGNILERFSAQQFPDLHSELNLSSLELGDSALYFCASGPRQMWNTEAFFGQGTRLTVV.

This clonotype was recorded many times. V is TRBV2 and J is TRBJ1-2, with TRBD1 as a possible D gene (6 bases). Trimming cost V 7 bases and J 0 bases, with 12 bases left between them. This CDR3 is 14 amino acids long. Per the germline V gene, CDR1 is SNHLY and CDR2 is FYNNEI. CDR3 amino acids: CASTLTGPNYGYTF. In DNA form, the CDR3 reads TGTGCCAGCACCTTGACAGGCCCTAACTATGGCTACACCTTC.

Note on this clonotype: A read error may be the cause here, since a much bigger clone is one base away. The chain combines TRBV3-1 with TRBJ2-4; D may be TRBD2 (7 bases). The J call may be incorrect, as the DNA end agrees better with TRBJ2-5. The CDR3 is 16 residues long. Germline V CDR1 and CDR2: LGHDT, YNNKEL (reference sequence). CDR3 sequence reads: CASSHSDSGTQETQYF. The CDR3 DNA follows: TGTGCCAGCAGCCACTCGGACAGCGGGACTCAAGAGACCCAGTACTTC.

This clonotype was seen repeatedly, ten times or more. The CDR3 here is CASSPGQQYNYGYTF. CDR3 sequence (DNA): TGCGCCAGCAGCCCCGGACAGCAGTATAACTATGGCTACACCTTC. V gene TRBV5-1 combines with J gene TRBJ1-2; perhaps TRBD1 as D (6 bases). The CDR3 has 15 amino acids. Germline CDR1 reads SGHRS; CDR2 reads YFSETQ. Trimming shortened V by 4 bases and J by 1 base, and 14 bases separated the two germline ends.

This clonotype was seen a few times. This chain uses TRBV10-3 with TRBJ2-5; 8 bases are shared with TRBD2. Germline lookup yields CDR1 ENHRY and CDR2 SYGVKD. The trim removed 8 bases at V and 2 bases at J, leaving 13 bases unmatched. There are 16 residues in the CDR3. DNA of the CDR3: TGTGCCATCTCCCAGTTTACGGGACTAGGTCAAGAGACCCAGTACTTC. Translating it yields CAISQFTGLGQETQYF.

Comments on this clonotype: Germline and junction disagree at one end, which may indicate a read error. The rearrangement uses TRBV27 and TRBJ2-7; possible D gene TRBD2, 7 bases. The germline gives CDR1 MNHEY, CDR2 SMNVEV (reference sequence). The length of the CDR3 is 16 residues. The CDR3 reads CASSYPPRGGSYEQHF. CDR3 DNA sequence: TGTGCCAGCAGTTACCCCCCGAGGGGGGGCAGCTACGAGCAGCACTTC.

DNA of the CDR3: TGTGCCAGCAGTGGATGGGCTAGCGGGAGTGTCCATGAGCAGTTCTTC. Residues: CASSGWASGSVHEQFF. The chain is built from TRBV2 and TRBJ2-1, with 10 bases lining up with TRBD2. Germline CDR1 SNHLY, CDR2 FYNNEI. This CDR3 is built from 16 residues. The V gene end was trimmed by 4 bases and the J gene end by 8 bases; junction bases not matched to a gene: 11. Based on the CDR3 plus reference TRBV2 and TRBJ2-1, the full variable domain is EPEVTQTPSHQVTQMGQEVILRCVPISNHLYFYWYRQILGQKVEFLVSFYNNEISEKSEIFDDQFSVERPDGSNFTLKIRSTKLEDSAMYFCASSGWASGSVHEQFFGPGTRLTVL.

This clonotype was found a few times. The chain carries TRBV5-6 and TRBJ2-7, with D perhaps matching TRBD2 (5 bases). Looked up from germline, CDR1 is SGHDT and CDR2 is YYEEEE. V lost 0 bases and J 2 bases, leaving 18 bases between the germline ends. The CDR3 consists of 17 residues. The CDR3 region is CASSLGMGLRGPYEQYF. As DNA, the CDR3 is TGTGCCAGCAGCTTGGGGATGGGCCTTCGGGGTCCCTACGAGCAGTACTTC. The complete variable domain, with remaining parts taken from reference TRBV5-6 and TRBJ2-7, reads DAGVTQSPTHLIKTRGQQVTLRCSPKSGHDTVSWYQQALGQGPQFIFQYYEEEERQRGNFPDRFSGHQFPNYSSELNVNALLLGDSALYLCASSLGMGLRGPYEQYFGPGTRLTVT.

V is TRBV7-9 and J is TRBJ1-2; D unclear. The CDR3 totals 15 residues. In germline, CDR1 is SEHNR, CDR2 FQNEAQ (reference sequence). Deletions cut 6 bases from V and 5 bases from J, with 19 bases between. In nucleotides, the CDR3 is TGTGCCAGCAGTTCCCCATTGACACGCTCGTATGGCTACACCTTC. Translated, it gives CASSSPLTRSYGYTF.

This clonotype was counted a few times. The chain links TRBV27 to TRBJ2-1; 10 nucleotides match TRBD2. Germline lookup yields CDR1 MNHEY and CDR2 SMNVEV (reference sequence). Losses at the gene ends were 4 bases for V and 7 bases for J; bases not matched to a gene: 7. The CDR3 consists of 15 residues. CDR3: CASSSWLAGVNEQFF. The CDR3 DNA follows: TGTGCCAGCAGTTCGTGGCTAGCGGGAGTTAATGAGCAGTTCTTC.

The table lists this clonotype with many counts. The chain is built from TRBV7-9 and TRBJ2-5; tentative D call: TRBD1 (5 bases). V shed 6 bases and J shed 1 base, with 15 bases lying between them. Germline-derived CDR1 and CDR2 are SEHNR and FQNEAQ (reference sequence). The CDR3 covers 15 residues. The CDR3 loop is CASRDTTRSQETQYF. The CDR3 nucleotides read TGTGCCAGCAGGGACACAACGAGGAGCCAAGAGACCCAGTACTTC.

This clonotype has only a few counts. The chain is built from TRBV19 and TRBJ2-7, with D possibly matching TRBD1 (6 bases). The CDR3 totals 14 residues. V was trimmed by 7 bases and J by 0 bases, leaving 13 bases between them. Per germline, CDR1 LNHDA and CDR2 SQIVND (reference sequence). Here the CDR3 DNA reads TGTGCCAGTACGCGCAGGGGCGACTCCTACGAGCAGTACTTC. Translated, it gives CASTRRGDSYEQYF.

About this clonotype: Only one base separates this from a far larger clonotype, so it likely reflects a read error. V and J are TRBV28 and TRBJ1-1; 7 bases are a match to TRBD1. Germline V lookup: CDR1 MDHEN, CDR2 SYDVKM. This CDR3 spans 15 amino acids. V lost 5 bases and J lost 1; bases outside the gene matches: 7. CDR3 coding DNA: TGTGCCAGCAGTGAGACAGGGATAAGGAACACTGAAGCTTTCTTT. This codes for CASSETGIRNTEAFF.

V gene TRBV27 combines with J gene TRBJ2-2, with D perhaps matching TRBD2 (5 bases). There are 13 residues in the CDR3. Trimming stripped 1 base from V and 10 bases from J, with 10 bases between. Per germline, CDR1 MNHEY and CDR2 SMNVEV (reference sequence). CDR3 bases: TGTGCCAGCAGTTTATTCGGGATTCAGGAGCTGTTTTTT. This encodes CASSLFGIQELFF.

This clonotype has a handful of counts. The chain links TRBV20-1 to TRBJ2-7, with 11 bases that match TRBD1. This CDR3 contains 15 residues. Germline V gene sequence: CDR1 DFQATT, CDR2 SNEGSKA (reference sequence). The ends lost 0 bases at V and 4 bases at J; junction bases unmatched: 5. CDR3 DNA: TGCAGTGCTAGAGACCGGACAGGGGGCTTTTACGAGCAGTACTTC. This translates into CSARDRTGGFYEQYF.

Many counts were recorded for this clonotype. The chain is built from TRBV7-9 and TRBJ2-2; D is unresolved. Germline CDR1 and CDR2: SEHNR and FQNEAQ (reference sequence). This CDR3 contains 13 residues. V lost 1 base and J lost 3, with 3 bases in between. Here the CDR3 reads CASSLVDTGELFF. Here the CDR3 DNA reads TGTGCCAGCAGCTTAGTCGACACCGGGGAGCTGTTTTTT.

This clonotype was found a few times. V is TRBV6-9 and J is TRBJ2-5; D possibly corresponds to TRBD2 (5 bases). V was clipped by 3 bases and J by 0 bases, with 14 bases between them. Germline assignment: CDR1 MNHGY and CDR2 SVAAGI. The CDR3 consists of 16 residues. The CDR3 spells CASSYRNPRDQETQYF. CDR3 coding DNA: TGTGCCAGCAGTTACCGCAACCCGCGGGACCAAGAGACCCAGTACTTC.

This clonotype has a count of ten or more. V gene TRBV7-3 combines with J gene TRBJ2-2, with 7 nucleotides matching TRBD1. The germline gives CDR1 SGHTA, CDR2 FQGTGA. V was clipped by 2 bases and J by 2 bases; unmatched bases: 5. The CDR3 is 16 residues long. CDR3 nucleotides: TGTGCCAGCAGCTTAGGGACAGTTGATAACACCGGGGAGCTGTTTTTT. Amino acid sequence: CASSLGTVDNTGELFF. The entire variable domain, with the rest obtained from reference TRBV7-3 and TRBJ2-2, is as follows: GAGVSQTPSNKVTEKGKYVELRCDPISGHTALYWYRQSLGQGPEFLIYFQGTGAADDSGLPNDRFFAVRPEGSVSTLKIQRTERGDSAVYLCASSLGTVDNTGELFFGEGSRLTVL.

The chain uses TRBV7-2 and TRBJ1-4; D gene unclear. With 5 bases removed from V and 4 bases from J, the gap between germline ends came to 14 bases. This CDR3 comprises 15 residues. Germline lookup yields CDR1 SGHTA and CDR2 FQGNSA. The CDR3 spells CASSHRSGFNEKLFF. DNA for the CDR3: TGTGCCAGCAGCCATAGGTCAGGTTTTAATGAAAAACTGTTTTTT. Drawing the rest from reference TRBV7-2 and TRBJ1-4, the complete variable domain is GAGVSQSPSNKVTEKGKDVELRCDPISGHTALYWYRQSLGQGLEFLIYFQGNSAPDKSGLPSDRFSAERTGGSVSTLTIQRTQQEDSAVYLCASSHRSGFNEKLFFGSGTQLSVL.